This record covers a single TCR beta chain. What it binds is unknown. V was shortened by 1 base and J by 2 bases, with 15 bases between the two germline ends. Germline V gene sequence: CDR1 SEHNR, CDR2 FQNEAQ (reference sequence). There are 16 residues in the CDR3. Patients with a history of autoimmune disease or on systemic immunosuppression were excluded. The table came from immunoSEQ multiplex PCR; TCRdb's copy has only in-frame clones and leaves some out. The sample lists approximately 60,000 clones, roughly four fifths occurring once. The data belong to a study of OX40 agonist ivuxolimab in advanced cancers. The overall study: Ivuxolimab, an agonist antibody against OX40 (CD134), was given to patients. The study, taken as a whole, reports: Clonal expansion among partial responders at 0.1-3.0 mg/kg ranked near the lowest.

The chain carries TRBV7-9 and TRBJ2-7, with D perhaps given as TRBD1 or TRBD2 (5 bases each). The sample here was CD4+ or CD8+ T cells sorted from blood, taken in a trial of the OX40 agonist ivuxolimab. The TCR originated in an adult with an advanced solid tumor such as melanoma, head and neck, liver or kidney cancer. The CDR3 loop reads CASSLGRGTNAYEQYF. In DNA, the CDR3 is TGTGCCAGCAGCTTAGGTCGAGGGACCAATGCCTACGAGCAGTACTTC.